This T cell receptor (beta chain) comes out of a study of blood T cells in healthy people across ages. V was clipped by 6 bases and J by 4 bases, with 12 bases between them. This CDR3 contains 13 residues. Germline-derived CDR1 and CDR2 are MNHEY and SMNVEV (reference sequence). The use of a sample-barcoded 5' primer and a J-beta primer mix characterized a second PCR of roughly 6 to 11 cycles. TCRdb fed the 5' RACE reads into MiXCR, producing one record per CDR3 protein. The sample shows about 1,400,000 distinct CDR3 sequences, approximately 59% of them seen only once. This clonotype was detected a few times.

The chain couples TRBV27 to TRBJ1-2; D remains unclear. The specimen was blood. The sequence was obtained from a man aged 18 to 30 in good health. In nucleotides, the CDR3 is TGTGCCAGCAGCCCCTGGGCGGGCTATGGCTACACCTTC. Amino acids: CASSPWAGYGYTF.